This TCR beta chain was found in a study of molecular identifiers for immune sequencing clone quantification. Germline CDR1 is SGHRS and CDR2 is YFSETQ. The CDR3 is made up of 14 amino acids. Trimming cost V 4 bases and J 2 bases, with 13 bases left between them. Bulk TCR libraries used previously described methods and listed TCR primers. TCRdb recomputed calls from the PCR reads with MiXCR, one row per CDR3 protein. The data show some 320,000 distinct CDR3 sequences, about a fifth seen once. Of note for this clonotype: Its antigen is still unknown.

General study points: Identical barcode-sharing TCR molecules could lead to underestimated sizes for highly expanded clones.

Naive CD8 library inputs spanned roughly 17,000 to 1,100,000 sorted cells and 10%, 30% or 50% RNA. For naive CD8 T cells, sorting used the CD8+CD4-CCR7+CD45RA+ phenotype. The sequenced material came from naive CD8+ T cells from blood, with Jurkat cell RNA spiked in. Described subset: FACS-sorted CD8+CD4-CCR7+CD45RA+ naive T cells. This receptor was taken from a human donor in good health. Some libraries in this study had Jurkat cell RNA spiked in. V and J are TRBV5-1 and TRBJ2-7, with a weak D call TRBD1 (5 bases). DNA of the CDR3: TGCGCCAGCAGCCCAGACAGTTTCGCCTACGAGCAGTACTTC. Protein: CASSPDSFAYEQYF.